These T cell receptor beta chains were read from a single sample in a study of T-cell reconstitution after alpha-beta-depleted transplantation in children. TCRdb reanalysed the PCR reads using MiXCR and keeps one entry per CDR3 protein. Of some 600,000 distinct CDR3 sequences listed, 10% to 15% are singletons. The starting material was PBMCs, mostly from graft donor cells, obtained 360 days after TCRalphabeta/CD19-depleted stem cell transplant. The receptors come from a male patient under 18 who had a stem cell transplant for acute myeloid leukemia, so the T cells may come from the graft donor. The CDR3 runs from the conserved cysteine through the conserved F or W. The D gene is left open where the match is weak. Only part of the rows carry a size: once, few, many, or a class if the clone is expanded.

DNA,CDR3,D,V,size,J
TGTGCCAGCAGTTACAGCCGAGGACAGGGTCAAGAGACCCAGTACTTC,CASSYSRGQGQETQYF,TRBD1,TRBV6-5,.,TRBJ2-5
TGCAGTGCTAGAGATGTCGCGGGTCCCACCTACGAGCAGTACTTC,CSARDVAGPTYEQYF,.,TRBV20-1,few,TRBJ2-7
TGCAGCGTTGCACAGCCTTTGAACACTGAAGCTTTCTTT,CSVAQPLNTEAFF,.,TRBV29-1,few,TRBJ1-1
TGTGCCAGCACCCTAGGGTCTATGACAGGGGGACCCGGGGAGCTGTTTTTT,CASTLGSMTGGPGELFF,TRBD1,TRBV7-3,.,TRBJ2-2
TGTGCCAGCAGTTCCCTTGACTTAACTGGGGCCAACGTCCTGACTTTC,CASSSLDLTGANVLTF,.,TRBV27,.,TRBJ2-6
TGTGCCATCAGCCGACAGGGTCCTCAAGAGACCCAGTACTTC,CAISRQGPQETQYF,TRBD1,TRBV10-3,few,TRBJ2-5
TGCAGTGCTAGCCAGAACCCATACTATGGCTACACCTTC,CSASQNPYYGYTF,.,TRBV20-1,many,TRBJ1-2
TGTGCCAGCAGTTACACCCTAGCCGGAGCGGGACAAACAGATACGCAGTATTTT,CASSYTLAGAGQTDTQYF,.,TRBV6-2/TRBV6-3,.,TRBJ2-3
TGCGCCAGCAGCCAAGATTGGGGGGGTGTCCTCTACGAGCAGTACTTC,CASSQDWGGVLYEQYF,TRBD2,TRBV4-3,.,TRBJ2-7
TGTGCCAGCAGCGTAGATGGAGCGGGACAAGAGACCCAGTACTTC,CASSVDGAGQETQYF,TRBD2,TRBV9,.,TRBJ2-5
TGTGCCAGCAGTTACTCGAGAGGGACTAGCGGGGAGACCCAGTACTTC,CASSYSRGTSGETQYF,TRBD2,TRBV6-5,few,TRBJ2-5
TGTGCCAGCAGCACCCATAGCGGGAGAAGCACAGATACGCAGTATTTT,CASSTHSGRSTDTQYF,.,TRBV21-1,many,TRBJ2-3
TGCAGTGCTAGTAGGACAGGTCTTCGCTCTGGAAACACCATATATTTT,CSASRTGLRSGNTIYF,TRBD1,TRBV20-1,few,TRBJ1-3
TGCAGCTCCCAGGACGAGTTAGCGGGGTTGGAAGAGACCCAGTACTTC,CSSQDELAGLEETQYF,TRBD2,TRBV20-1,.,TRBJ2-5
TGTGCCAGCAGCCACGGACTAGATCAAGAGACCCAGTACTTC,CASSHGLDQETQYF,TRBD2,TRBV5-6,many,TRBJ2-5
TGCAGTGCCTTGGGGGACAGGACTAACACTGAAGCTTTCTTT,CSALGDRTNTEAFF,TRBD1,TRBV20-1,.,TRBJ1-1
TGTGCCAGCAGTGAAAGGCTAGCGGGAGGCTACGAGCAGTACTTC,CASSERLAGGYEQYF,TRBD2,TRBV2,.,TRBJ2-7
TGCAGTGCCCGCGTGGGGTATAGGAACACTGAAGCTTTCTTT,CSARVGYRNTEAFF,.,TRBV20-1,many,TRBJ1-1
TGTGCCAGCAGCACCGACTTAGCCAAAAACATTCAGTACTTC,CASSTDLAKNIQYF,.,TRBV7-9,many,TRBJ2-4
TGTGCCAGTAGTATACAGGGAGTCTCCTACGAGCAGTACTTC,CASSIQGVSYEQYF,.,TRBV19,.,TRBJ2-7
TGTGCCATCAGTGAGGGACAGCTGAAAGAGACCCAGTACTTC,CAISEGQLKETQYF,.,TRBV10-3,many,TRBJ2-5
TGTGCCAGCAGCCCTCGTTTCATGTCGAATGAGCAGTTCTTC,CASSPRFMSNEQFF,.,TRBV7-3,few,TRBJ2-1
TGTGCCAGTAGTACAGGGGCTGGAAACACCATATATTTT,CASSTGAGNTIYF,.,TRBV19,few,TRBJ1-3
TGCAGCGTTGACACAGGGGTCTCCTACGAGCAGTACTTC,CSVDTGVSYEQYF,TRBD1,TRBV29-1,.,TRBJ2-7
TGCAGTGCTACTCTACTTAACACCGGGGAGCTGTTTTTT,CSATLLNTGELFF,.,TRBV20-1,few,TRBJ2-2
TGTGCCAGCAGCGTACAGGGTTTACAAGAGACCCAGTACTTC,CASSVQGLQETQYF,.,TRBV9,few,TRBJ2-5